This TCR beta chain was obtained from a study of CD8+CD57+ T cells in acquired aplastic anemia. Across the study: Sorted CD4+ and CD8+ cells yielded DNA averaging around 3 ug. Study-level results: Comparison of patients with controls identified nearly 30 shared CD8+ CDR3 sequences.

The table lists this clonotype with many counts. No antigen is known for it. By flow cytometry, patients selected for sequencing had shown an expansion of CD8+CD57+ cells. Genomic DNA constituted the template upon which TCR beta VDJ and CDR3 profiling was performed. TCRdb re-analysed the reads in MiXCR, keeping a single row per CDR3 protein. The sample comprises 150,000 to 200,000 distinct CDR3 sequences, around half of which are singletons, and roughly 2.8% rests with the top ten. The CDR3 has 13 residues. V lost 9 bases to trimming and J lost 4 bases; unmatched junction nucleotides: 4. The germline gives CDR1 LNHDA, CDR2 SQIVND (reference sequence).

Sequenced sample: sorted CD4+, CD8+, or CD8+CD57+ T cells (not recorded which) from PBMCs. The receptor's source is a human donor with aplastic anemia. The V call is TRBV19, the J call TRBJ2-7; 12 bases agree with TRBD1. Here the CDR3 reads CASRDRGPYEQYF. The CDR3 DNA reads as TGTGCCAGCCGGGACAGGGGGCCTTACGAGCAGTACTTC.